This note documents a single TCR beta chain sequence. No conserved phenylalanine or tryptophan ends this CDR3, so it is likely a read error. Three rounds of nested PCR, following a modified ARM-PCR protocol, produced the TCRbeta library. Via MiXCR, TCRdb re-called the multiplex PCR reads, giving one row per CDR3 protein. The sample lists 110,000 or so distinct CDR3 sequences, about 61% occurring once. Trimming removed 4 bases at V and 5 bases at J, with 12 bases between. The CDR3 contains 14 residues. The germline gives CDR1 MNHEY, CDR2 SVGEGT. The entry originates in a study of tumor and adjacent non-tumor tissue in lung cancer. Study-level background: Each sample yielded 3.5 million to 4.5 million productive TCRbeta reads on average.

The template was RNA from unsorted bulk tissue. The normal lung tissue was taken more than 3 cm from the tumor edge. The rearrangement joins TRBV6-2 or TRBV6-3 to TRBJ2-1, with D tentatively TRBD2 (5 bases). Sequenced material: distant non-tumor lung tissue. The sequence was collected from a man between 60 and 75 years old with non-small cell lung cancer. CDR3 sequence: CASSSTSGNNEQFL. In nucleotides, the CDR3 is TGTGCCAGCAGTTCCACTAGTGGGAACAATGAGCAGTTCTTA.